This entry concerns a single T cell receptor (beta chain). Its matching antigen is unknown. This specimen comes from a study of T cell responses to AZD1222 COVID-19 vaccine. General study findings and limits: Among vaccine-associated CD4 TCRs, coverage spanned spike, with dominance at 160-218 and 743-854.

The repertoire was sequenced with immunoSEQ multiplex PCR; TCRdb's copy has only in-frame clones and lacks some. Found here are roughly 150,000 clones, approximately 90% of them singletons; the top ten hold 1.5% to 2%. The V end lost 0 bases, the J end lost 1 base, and 13 bases lay between the germline ends. The CDR3 loop spans 16 amino acids. The V gene's germline CDR1 is SGHRS and CDR2 YFSETQ. Sequences were derived from peripheral blood, sampled on day 0 of AZD1222 vaccination. This TCR was recovered from an adult in good health. The chain carries TRBV5-1 and TRBJ1-2; no clear D gene. CDR3 residues: CASSLDSSRLNYGYTF. The DNA of the CDR3 is TGCGCCAGCAGCTTGGACAGTTCCCGACTTAACTATGGCTACACCTTC.